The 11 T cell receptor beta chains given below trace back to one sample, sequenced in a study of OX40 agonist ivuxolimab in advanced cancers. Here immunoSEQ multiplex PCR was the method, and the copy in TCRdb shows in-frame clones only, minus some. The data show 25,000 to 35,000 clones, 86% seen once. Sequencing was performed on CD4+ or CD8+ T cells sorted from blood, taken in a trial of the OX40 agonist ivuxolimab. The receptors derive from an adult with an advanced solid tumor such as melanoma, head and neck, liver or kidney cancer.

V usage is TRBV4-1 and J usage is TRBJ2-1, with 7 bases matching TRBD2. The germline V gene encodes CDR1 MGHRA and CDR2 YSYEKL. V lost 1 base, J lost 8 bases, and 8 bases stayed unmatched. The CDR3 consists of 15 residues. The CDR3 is CASSQGASGRDEQFF. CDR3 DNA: TGCGCCAGCAGCCAAGGGGCTAGCGGACGGGATGAGCAGTTCTTC.

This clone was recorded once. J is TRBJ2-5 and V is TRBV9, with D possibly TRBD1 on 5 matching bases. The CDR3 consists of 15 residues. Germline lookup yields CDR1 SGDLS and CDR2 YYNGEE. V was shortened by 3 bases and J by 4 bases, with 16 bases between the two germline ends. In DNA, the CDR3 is TGTGCCAGCAGCGCGTCGGAAGGGGTGGGAGAGACCCAGTACTTC. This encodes CASSASEGVGETQYF.

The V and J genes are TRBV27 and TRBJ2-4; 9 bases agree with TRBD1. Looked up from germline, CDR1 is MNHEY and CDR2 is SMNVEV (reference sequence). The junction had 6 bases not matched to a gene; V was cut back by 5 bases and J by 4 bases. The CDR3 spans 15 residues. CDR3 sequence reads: CASSPIGTGKNIQYF. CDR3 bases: TGTGCCAGCAGTCCAATTGGGACAGGGAAAAACATTCAGTACTTC.

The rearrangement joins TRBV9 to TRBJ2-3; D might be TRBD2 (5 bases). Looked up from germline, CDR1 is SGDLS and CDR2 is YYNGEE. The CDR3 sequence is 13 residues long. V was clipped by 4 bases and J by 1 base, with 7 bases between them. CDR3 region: CASSYSGTDTQYF. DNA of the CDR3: TGTGCCAGCAGCTATAGCGGCACAGATACGCAGTATTTT.

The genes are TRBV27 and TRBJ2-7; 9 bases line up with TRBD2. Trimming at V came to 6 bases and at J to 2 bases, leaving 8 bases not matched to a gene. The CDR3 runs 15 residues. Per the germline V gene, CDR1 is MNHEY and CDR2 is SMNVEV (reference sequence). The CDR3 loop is CASSPGSGRPYEQYF. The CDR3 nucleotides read TGTGCCAGCAGCCCGGGGAGCGGGAGGCCCTACGAGCAGTACTTC.

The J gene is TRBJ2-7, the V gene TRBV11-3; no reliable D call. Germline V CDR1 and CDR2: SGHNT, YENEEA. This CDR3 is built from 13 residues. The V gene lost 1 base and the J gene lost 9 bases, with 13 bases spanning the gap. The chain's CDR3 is CASSLGGQPGQYF. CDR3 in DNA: TGTGCCAGCAGCTTAGGTGGTCAACCCGGGCAGTACTTC.

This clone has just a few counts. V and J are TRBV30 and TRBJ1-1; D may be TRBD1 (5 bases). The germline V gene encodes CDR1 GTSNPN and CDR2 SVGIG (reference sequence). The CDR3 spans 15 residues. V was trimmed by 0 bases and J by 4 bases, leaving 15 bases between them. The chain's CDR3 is CAWSVGVFSATEAFF. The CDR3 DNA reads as TGTGCCTGGAGTGTAGGGGTATTTTCGGCCACTGAAGCTTTCTTT.

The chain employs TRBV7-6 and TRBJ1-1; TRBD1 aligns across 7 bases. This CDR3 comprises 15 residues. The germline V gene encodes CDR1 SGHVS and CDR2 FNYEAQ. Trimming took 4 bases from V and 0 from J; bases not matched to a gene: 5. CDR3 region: CASSSTRGMNTEAFF. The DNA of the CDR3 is TGTGCCAGCAGCTCAACCAGGGGGATGAACACTGAAGCTTTCTTT.

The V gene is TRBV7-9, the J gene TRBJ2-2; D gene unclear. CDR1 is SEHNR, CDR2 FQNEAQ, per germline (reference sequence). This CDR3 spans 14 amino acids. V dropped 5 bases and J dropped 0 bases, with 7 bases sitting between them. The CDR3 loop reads CASSQGPNTGELFF. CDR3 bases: TGTGCCAGCAGCCAAGGGCCGAACACCGGGGAGCTGTTTTTT. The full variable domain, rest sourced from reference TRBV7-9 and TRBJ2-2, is DTGVSQNPRHKITKRGQNVTFRCDPISEHNRLYWYRQTLGQGPEFLTYFQNEAQLEKSRLLSDRFSAERPKGSFSTLEIQRTEQGDSAMYLCASSQGPNTGELFFGEGSRLTVL.

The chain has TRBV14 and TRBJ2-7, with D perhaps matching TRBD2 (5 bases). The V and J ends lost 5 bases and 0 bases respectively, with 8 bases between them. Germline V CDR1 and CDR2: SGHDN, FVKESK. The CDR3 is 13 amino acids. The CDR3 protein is CASSFRGSYEQYF. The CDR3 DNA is TGTGCCAGCAGCTTTCGGGGCTCCTACGAGCAGTACTTC. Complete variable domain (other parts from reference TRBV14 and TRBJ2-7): EAGVTQFPSHSVIEKGQTVTLRCDPISGHDNLYWYRRVMGKEIKFLLHFVKESKQDESGMPNNRFLAERTGGTYSTLKVQPAELEDSGVYFCASSFRGSYEQYFGPGTRLTVT.

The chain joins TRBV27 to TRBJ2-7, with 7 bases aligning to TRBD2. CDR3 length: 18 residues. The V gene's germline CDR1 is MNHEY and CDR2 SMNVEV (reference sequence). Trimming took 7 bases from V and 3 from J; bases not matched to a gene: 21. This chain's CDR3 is CASKPRGLAEVGHYEQYF. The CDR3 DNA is TGTGCCAGCAAACCTAGGGGCCTAGCGGAGGTGGGCCACTACGAGCAGTACTTC.